This is a list of T cell receptor beta chains from one sample in a study of Ad26.COV2.S vaccination and SARS-CoV-2 variants. Method: immunoSEQ multiplex PCR; TCRdb's copy keeps in-frame clones and lacks some. The sample contains 300,000 to 400,000 clones, around 90% of which appear only once. The source was peripheral blood, collected in a trial of Ad26.COV2.S vaccine versus placebo. The receptors shown here come from a person between 18 and 60 years old who received the Ad26.COV2.S COVID-19 vaccine or a placebo. Both conserved end residues are part of each CDR3. D genes are given only for firm matches. Expanded clones are given a class, and other clones once, few, many or no size at all.

TRBJ2-5 - TRBV5-1 - CASSLGADTRKETQYF TGCGCCAGCAGCTTGGGAGCAGACACTCGTAAAGAGACCCAGTACTTC
TRBJ2-7 - TRBV27 TRBD2 CASSRSGISYEQYF TGTGCCAGCAGTCGTAGCGGGATCTCCTACGAGCAGTACTTC
TRBJ2-7 - TRBV13 - CASSRWDGDEQYF TGTGCCAGCAGCAGGTGGGATGGGGACGAGCAGTACTTC
TRBJ2-3 once TRBV7-9 TRBD1 CASSLGVSRGLLTDTQYF TGTGCCAGCAGCTTAGGGGTCTCCAGGGGGCTGCTCACAGATACGCAGTATTTT
TRBJ1-2 - TRBV5-5 TRBD1 CASSFLPSDRGANYGYTF TGTGCCAGCAGCTTCTTACCTTCCGACAGGGGAGCTAACTATGGCTACACCTTC
TRBJ2-3 - TRBV19 - CASSMLRTIRTDTQYF TGTGCCAGTAGTATGTTAAGGACGATACGTACAGATACGCAGTATTTT
TRBJ2-7 - TRBV15 - CATSRERQSSYEQYF TGTGCCACCAGCAGAGAGAGGCAGAGCTCCTACGAGCAGTACTTC
TRBJ2-7 - TRBV5-1 - CASSAGHSYEQYF TGCGCCAGCAGCGCAGGACACTCCTACGAGCAGTACTTC
TRBJ1-1 - TRBV6-1 - CASSELAGTEAFF TGTGCCAGCAGTGAACTAGCGGGTACTGAAGCTTTCTTT
TRBJ1-5 once TRBV27 - CASSLTVRAGGRDQPQHF TGTGCCAGCAGTTTAACGGTGAGGGCCGGAGGACGGGATCAGCCCCAGCATTTT
TRBJ2-3 - TRBV6-2/TRBV6-3 - CASSYGVADYYTTTDTQYF TGTGCCAGCAGTTACGGGGTAGCGGATTATTATACTACAACAGATACGCAGTATTTT
TRBJ1-6 - TRBV10-3 - CAISPTGNNSPLHF TGTGCCATCAGTCCCACTGGCAATAATTCACCCCTCCACTTT
TRBJ1-1 - TRBV7-8 - CASSWGQATMNTEAFF TGTGCCAGCAGCTGGGGGCAGGCGACGATGAACACTGAAGCTTTCTTT
TRBJ2-7 - TRBV6-2/TRBV6-3 - CASSYKVGYEQYF TGTGCCAGCAGTTACAAAGTCGGCTACGAGCAGTACTTC
TRBJ2-5 - TRBV7-2 - CASSLDLLVQETQYF TGTGCCAGCAGCTTAGATCTGTTGGTCCAAGAGACCCAGTACTTC
TRBJ1-6 - TRBV5-1 - CASSRGGSYNSPLHF TGCGCCAGCAGTCGCGGGGGCTCCTATAATTCACCCCTCCACTTT
TRBJ1-6 - TRBV7-3 - CASSLRPVVRGADNSPLHF TGTGCCAGCAGCCTGAGGCCGGTTGTGAGGGGGGCAGATAATTCACCCCTCCACTTT
TRBJ1-1 - TRBV18 - CASSGPLGTEAFF TGTGCCAGCTCCGGACCCCTTGGGACTGAAGCTTTCTTT
TRBJ2-1 many TRBV12-3/TRBV12-4 - CASYGASYNEQFF TGTGCCAGCTACGGTGCCTCCTACAATGAGCAGTTCTTC
TRBJ1-4 once TRBV18 TRBD1 CASSPSTGDEKLFF TGTGCCAGCTCACCGTCGACAGGGGATGAAAAACTGTTTTTT
TRBJ2-2 - TRBV5-1 - CASSLRDTNTGELFF TGCGCCAGCAGCTTGAGGGACACTAACACCGGGGAGCTGTTTTTT
TRBJ2-7 - TRBV7-9 TRBD1 CASSYPGTGYFYEQYF TGTGCCAGCAGCTATCCCGGGACAGGGTACTTCTACGAGCAGTACTTC
TRBJ1-1 once TRBV10-2 - CASSEWTDEAFF TGCGCCAGCAGTGAGTGGACAGATGAAGCTTTCTTT
TRBJ2-1 - TRBV30 - CAWRPTVYNEQFF TGTGCCTGGAGACCGACAGTTTACAATGAGCAGTTCTTC